The rows below give T cell receptor beta chains drawn from one sample of a study of T cells in Graves' hyperthyroidism and ophthalmopathy. Each CDR3 protein gets one entry after TCRdb re-called the multiplex PCR reads with MiXCR. The sample consists of about 640,000 distinct CDR3 sequences, less than 25% of them appearing once. The sample consisted of blood. Every receptor here comes from a man aged 25 to 45 with Graves' ophthalmopathy. CDR3s include the opening cysteine and the closing phenylalanine or tryptophan. D genes are given only for firm matches. Expanded clones get a size class; other rows say once, few or many, or leave the size out.

d_call j_call clone_size v_call cdr3_nt cdr3_aa
- TRBJ1-2 many TRBV2 TGTGCCAGCAGTGTTTGGGAGGAGGACTATGGCTACACCTTC CASSVWEEDYGYTF
- TRBJ1-3 - TRBV27 TGTGCCAGCAGTTCTCGGAGCGGAAACACCATATATTTT CASSSRSGNTIYF
TRBD1 TRBJ2-7 many TRBV11-2 TGTGCCAGCAGCCCCAATTTATCCAGGGACAGCCTAGAAGAGCAGTACTTC CASSPNLSRDSLEEQYF
- TRBJ1-5 few TRBV7-9 TGTGCCAGCAGCTTAAGAACAGTTAGCAATCAGCCCCAGCATTTT CASSLRTVSNQPQHF
TRBD2 TRBJ2-7 many TRBV12-3/TRBV12-4 TGTGCCAGCAGTAGACTAGCGCGTCACTACGAGCAGTACTTC CASSRLARHYEQYF
TRBD2 TRBJ2-1 many TRBV11-1 TGTGCCAGCAGCTTAAGCGGGAGGGCCAGCGATGAGCAGTTCTTC CASSLSGRASDEQFF
- TRBJ2-7 few TRBV20-1 TGCAGTGCTAGTAAGGGGGGGGCCTACGAGCAGTACTTC CSASKGGAYEQYF
- TRBJ1-1 many TRBV18 TGTGCCAGCTCTCGAGGCGCGGCGGACACTGAAGCTTTCTTT CASSRGAADTEAFF
- TRBJ1-1 many TRBV28 TGTGCCAGCAGTTTTAGTGTGAACACTGAAGCTTTCTTT CASSFSVNTEAFF
- TRBJ1-1 - TRBV20-1 TGCAGTGCCAGGAAGGCTACTACCACTGAAGCTTTCTTT CSARKATTTEAFF
TRBD1 TRBJ1-5 - TRBV27 TGTGCCAGCGGCCTCGGACAGGGCAATCAGCCCCAGCATTTT CASGLGQGNQPQHF
- TRBJ1-4 few TRBV30 TGTGCCTGGAGTGTAATTGCTGTCTCAGGGAAAGAAAAACTGTTTTTT CAWSVIAVSGKEKLFF
TRBD1 TRBJ1-2 few TRBV6-1 TGTGCCAGCAGCAGAACCGGGACAGGGCCCGGCTACACCTTC CASSRTGTGPGYTF
- TRBJ2-2 many TRBV7-2 TGTGCCAGCAGCCCGGTGGCAGCGAACACCGGGGAGCTGTTTTTT CASSPVAANTGELFF
- TRBJ1-5 few TRBV19 TGTGCCAGTACCTGGCAGGGGAATCAGCCCCAGCATTTT CASTWQGNQPQHF
- TRBJ1-1 few TRBV20-1 TGCAGTGCTAGGGAGCCCGATGGGTTTGGGACTGAAGCTTTCTTT CSAREPDGFGTEAFF
TRBD1 TRBJ1-4 few TRBV27 TGTGCCAGCAGTCCGACAGGGGGGCGGAATGAAAAACTGTTTTTT CASSPTGGRNEKLFF
- TRBJ2-1 many TRBV28 TGTGCCAGCACAAGGCAGGGCCACCGAAATGAGCAGTTCTTC CASTRQGHRNEQFF
- TRBJ1-2 - TRBV12-3/TRBV12-4 TGTGCCAGCAGTTATCGGACCTCAGGGGATGGCTACACCTTC CASSYRTSGDGYTF
- TRBJ2-1 - TRBV15 TGTGCCACCAGCAGAGTGAGGACGGAAGGAGACAATGAGCAGTTCTTC CATSRVRTEGDNEQFF
TRBD1 TRBJ2-7 - TRBV28 TGTGCCAGCAGTCAAGGGACAGGGGGCTACGGGCAGTACTTC CASSQGTGGYGQYF
TRBD1 TRBJ2-7 few TRBV5-1 TGCGCCAGCAGCCGGGACAGGGGCCGGCTCTACGAGCAGTACTTC CASSRDRGRLYEQYF
- TRBJ2-1 - TRBV9 TGTGCCAGCAGCGAGGGGGGGAGGGCGCCCAATGAGCAGTTCTTC CASSEGGRAPNEQFF
- TRBJ1-4 - TRBV29-1 TGCAGCGTCTCACCGGGGGTTAATGAAAAACTGTTTTTT CSVSPGVNEKLFF
- TRBJ2-3 few TRBV29-1 TGCAGCATACGAGGACAAGGCACAGATACGCAGTATTTT CSIRGQGTDTQYF
TRBD2 TRBJ2-1 few TRBV27 TGTGCCAGCAGTCGCGTCGGAGCGGGAGGGCCATCGTACAATGAGCAGTTCTTC CASSRVGAGGPSYNEQFF
- TRBJ2-1 - TRBV6-1 TGTGCCGGCAGTGCATTTGGCGTCAATGAGCAGTTCTTC CAGSAFGVNEQFF
- TRBJ2-3 few TRBV20-1 TGCAGTGCTAGAGACCCTAGCGCCCAGGGGGATACGCAGTATTTT CSARDPSAQGDTQYF
- TRBJ2-5 - TRBV2 TGTGCCAGCAGTGAATCGGGCCGAGGGGGGGAGACCCAGTACTTC CASSESGRGGETQYF
- TRBJ1-6 - TRBV6-2/TRBV6-3 TGTGCCAGCACCTCGGTCAGGGAACTGAATTCACCCCTCCACTTT CASTSVRELNSPLHF
TRBD1 TRBJ2-7 - TRBV6-1 TGTGCCAGCAGCCAGGACAGGGGGCACGAGCAGTACTTC CASSQDRGHEQYF
- TRBJ2-7 many TRBV11-2 TGTGCCAGCAGCTTAGCACAGGGAGGGCCCTACGAGCAGTACTTC CASSLAQGGPYEQYF
TRBD2 TRBJ2-7 few TRBV10-1 TGCGCCAGCAGTGAGTCGACGGGAGGCGAGCAGTACTTC CASSESTGGEQYF
- TRBJ2-4 - TRBV12-3/TRBV12-4 TGTGCCAGCAGTTTTGACAAAAACGTTCAGTACTTC CASSFDKNVQYF
TRBD2 TRBJ2-3 - TRBV7-6 TGTGCCAGCAGCATTGGACTAGCGGAGAGGACAGATACGCAGTATTTT CASSIGLAERTDTQYF
- TRBJ2-1 many TRBV11-3 TGTGCCAGCAGCTTAGCCCGGGCCCATGAGCAGTTCTTC CASSLARAHEQFF
- TRBJ2-7 - TRBV28 TGTGCCAGCAGTTATCGGTGTTCCTACGAGCAGTACTTC CASSYRCSYEQYF
TRBD1 TRBJ1-1 many TRBV28 TGTGCCAGCAAAACAGGGGCTGCTAGTGACACTGAAGCTTTCTTT CASKTGAASDTEAFF
- TRBJ2-5 many TRBV3-1 TGTGCCAGCAGCCAAGAGGGCGGGCAAGAGACCCAGTACTTC CASSQEGGQETQYF
- TRBJ2-7 - TRBV4-2 TGTGCCAGCAGCCAAGATAAGGGGGACTACGAGCAGTACTTC CASSQDKGDYEQYF
TRBD2 TRBJ2-7 many TRBV7-2 TGTGCCAGCAGCCCCCCCGGGACTAGGTTTTCCGACGAGCAGTACTTC CASSPPGTRFSDEQYF
- TRBJ2-1 - TRBV9 TGTGCCAGCAGCGGAGGTGGGAACCCGACCTACAATGAGCAGTTCTTC CASSGGGNPTYNEQFF
TRBD2 TRBJ2-1 - TRBV10-2 TGCGCCAGCAGTGAGCTAGCGGGAGCGTTCCCGGATGAGCAGTTCTTC CASSELAGAFPDEQFF
TRBD1 TRBJ2-2 - TRBV19 TGTGCCAGTAGTCCGGGACAGGGGGCGCGGGTGACCGGGGAGCTGTTTTTT CASSPGQGARVTGELFF
TRBD2 TRBJ2-2 - TRBV20-1 TGCAGTGCTAGAGAGCGGGAGAGAACCGGGGAGCTGTTTTTT CSARERERTGELFF
TRBD2 TRBJ2-3 - TRBV28 TGTGCCAGCAGCCGAAGCGGGAGAGCCCTCACAGATACGCAGTATTTT CASSRSGRALTDTQYF
- TRBJ1-5 many TRBV27 TGTGCCAGCAGTGCGACAGTTTATCAGCCCCAGCATTTT CASSATVYQPQHF
- TRBJ2-7 - TRBV6-1 TGTGTCAGCAGGAAGCGGGACAACTCCTACGAGCAGTACTTC CVSRKRDNSYEQYF
TRBD1 TRBJ1-1 few TRBV9 TGTGCCAGCAGCGTAGGAGCAGGGGGGGACACTGAAGCTTTCTTT CASSVGAGGDTEAFF
TRBD2 TRBJ2-1 few TRBV28 TGTGCCAGCATAGGGACTAGCTCCTACAATGAGCAGTTCTTC CASIGTSSYNEQFF
TRBD1 TRBJ1-1 - TRBV4-1 TGCGCCAGCAGCCAAGTGCGGACAGGGGAAACTGAAGCTTTCTTT CASSQVRTGETEAFF
TRBD2 TRBJ2-2 - TRBV2 TGTGCCAGCAGCCACGGGACTAGCGGGGAGCTGTTTTTT CASSHGTSGELFF
- TRBJ2-3 - TRBV6-1 TGTGCCAGCAGTTTCCTTCCGGGACAAGAGACGCAGTATTTT CASSFLPGQETQYF
TRBD1 TRBJ1-5 few TRBV19 TGTGCCAGTAGTATCCGGGACAGTGATCAGCCCCAGCATTTT CASSIRDSDQPQHF
TRBD1 TRBJ2-5 few TRBV15 TGTGCCACCAGCAGATTTCGACAGGGATCGGAGACCCAGTACTTC CATSRFRQGSETQYF
TRBD2 TRBJ2-1 few TRBV5-1 TGCGCCAGCAGGGGGACTAGCGGGAACAGTGAGCAGTTCTTC CASRGTSGNSEQFF
TRBD1 TRBJ2-5 - TRBV4-1 TGCGCCAGCAGCTTTCCTAGTAGGGGGCTTCGGGGTGAGACCCAGTACTTC CASSFPSRGLRGETQYF